This entry concerns a single T cell receptor beta chain. As yet, its antigen is unknown. Participating donors were healthy, HIV-negative adults free of recent acute infections or vaccinations. J lost 3 bases, V lost 2 bases, and 1 base had no gene match. In germline, CDR1 is SGHRS, CDR2 YFSETQ. The CDR3 is 13 amino acids. Deep level was the assay's run setting. Investigators spread the genomic DNA of each subset evenly over several immunoSEQ plates. The table came from immunoSEQ multiplex PCR; TCRdb's copy has only in-frame clones and leaves some out. The sample lists 450,000 to 550,000 clones; more than 65% were seen once. The sample originates from a study of shared clonotypes between healthy human individuals. Findings of the study overall: What limited the represented genetic and exposure-history diversity was the small number of donors.

This chain links TRBV5-1 with TRBJ2-5; 7 nucleotides agree with TRBD2. The origin of this receptor is a woman aged 40 to 50 in good health. Some clones in this sample may be carry-over from other donors' samples. The sequencing sample was made of PBMCs. Written as DNA, the CDR3 is TGCGCCAGCAGCTTCGGACTAGAAGAGACCCAGTACTTC. Translated: CASSFGLEETQYF.